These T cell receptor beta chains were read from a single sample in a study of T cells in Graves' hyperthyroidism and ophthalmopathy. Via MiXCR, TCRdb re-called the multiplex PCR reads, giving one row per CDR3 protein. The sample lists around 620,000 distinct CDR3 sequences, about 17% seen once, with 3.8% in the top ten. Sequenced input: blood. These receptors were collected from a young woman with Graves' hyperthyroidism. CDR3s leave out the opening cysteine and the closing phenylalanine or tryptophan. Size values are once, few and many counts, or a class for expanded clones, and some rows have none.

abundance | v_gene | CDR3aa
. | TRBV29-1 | SVYVLGEQY
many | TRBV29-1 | SVATASGSLDEQF
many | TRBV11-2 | ASSYGGGRSTDTQY
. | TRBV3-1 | ASGQDKSNPPNSPLH
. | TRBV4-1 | ASSQLPQGLAGGATTGELF
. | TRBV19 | ASSISGREQY
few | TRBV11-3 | ASSSRERGRQETQY
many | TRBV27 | ASSFTNTGELF
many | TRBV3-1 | ASSPSTGRSEQF
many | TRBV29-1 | SVAGGDNYGYT
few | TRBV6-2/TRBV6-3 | ASNQNPAGLEQY
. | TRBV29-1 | SVDTRHGYIQY
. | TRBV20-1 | SARPLAASTDTQY
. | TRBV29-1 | SVTTENLNTGELF
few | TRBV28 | ASSLPGQLSSGNTIY
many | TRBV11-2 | ASSLQGGADYNEQF
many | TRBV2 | ASRGAGGLKTQY
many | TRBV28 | ASNLPGAAGYT
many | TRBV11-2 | ASSRIGQVYTGELF
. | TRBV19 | ASSLRQGGSLNEQF
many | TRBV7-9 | ASSPGTQAREQF
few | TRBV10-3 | AIGGNEQF
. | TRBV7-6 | ASSRRGLAIDTQY
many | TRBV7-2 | ASSLAGLANNNEQF
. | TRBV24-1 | ATSDLRRGYNEQF
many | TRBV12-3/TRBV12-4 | ASSLAGQSGRNYGYT
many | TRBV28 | ASSVGLADTEPTDTQY
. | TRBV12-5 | ASGFGEGPSSVNNEQF
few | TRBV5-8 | ASLDGQGQGWETQY
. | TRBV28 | ASSTIRLAPTNTQETQY
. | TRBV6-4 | ASSYANYGYT
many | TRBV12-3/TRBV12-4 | ASSFRDPLGGRASYNEQF
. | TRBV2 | ASGTRWRGDGELF
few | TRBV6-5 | ASSYLGQGVAGELF
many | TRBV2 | ASSENNQETQY
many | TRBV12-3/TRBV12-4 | ASSPHSGAGANVLT
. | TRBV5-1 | ASKRNEKYEQY
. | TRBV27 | ASRTMTGGTDTQY
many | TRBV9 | ASSVDGSGTDYEQY
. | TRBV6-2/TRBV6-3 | ASSYGTGANNEQF
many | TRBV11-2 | ASSLVDYNEQF
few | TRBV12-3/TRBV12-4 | ASSLKVTEGGRTDTQY
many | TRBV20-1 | SALPGLATDTQY
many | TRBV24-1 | ATSETSGSVAEQF
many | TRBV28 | ASSLFLRSPGANVLT
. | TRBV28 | ASRAAGVTPYEQY
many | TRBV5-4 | ASTSPLTGNVNEQF
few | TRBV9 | ASSPGRGADTQY
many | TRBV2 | ASSEVGRTYNEQF
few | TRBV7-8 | ASVQGAGLNQPQH
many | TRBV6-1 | ASKRADTQY
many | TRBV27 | ASSLATSGTGEQY
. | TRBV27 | ASTVTGPNSPLH
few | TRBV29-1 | SAQGEAWEQY
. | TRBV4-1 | ASSQVWTGGMFYETQY